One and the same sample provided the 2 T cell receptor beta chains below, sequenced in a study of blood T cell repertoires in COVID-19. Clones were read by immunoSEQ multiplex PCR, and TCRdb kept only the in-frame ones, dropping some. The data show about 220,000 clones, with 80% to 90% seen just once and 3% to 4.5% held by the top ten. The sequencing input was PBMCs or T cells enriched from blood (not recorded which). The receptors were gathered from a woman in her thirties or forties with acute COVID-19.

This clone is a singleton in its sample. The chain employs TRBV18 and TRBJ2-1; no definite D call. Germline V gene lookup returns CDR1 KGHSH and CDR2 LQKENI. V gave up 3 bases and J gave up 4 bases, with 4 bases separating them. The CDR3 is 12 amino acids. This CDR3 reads CASSPTYNEQFF. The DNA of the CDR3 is TGTGCCAGCTCACCTACTTACAATGAGCAGTTCTTC.

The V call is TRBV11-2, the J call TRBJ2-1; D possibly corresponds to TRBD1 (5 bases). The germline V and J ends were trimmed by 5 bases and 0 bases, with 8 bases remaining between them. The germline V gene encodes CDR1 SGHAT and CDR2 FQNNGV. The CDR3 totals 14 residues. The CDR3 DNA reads TGTGCCAGCAGCGTGACAGTCTCCTACAATGAGCAGTTCTTC. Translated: CASSVTVSYNEQFF.